These 9 T cell receptor beta chains were all obtained from the same sample, sequenced in a study of cytomegalovirus exposure and HLA in healthy donors. PCR was performed using 60 Vbeta and 13 Jbeta primers. The data were produced by immunoSEQ multiplex PCR, yet TCRdb's version contains in-frame clones alone and is incomplete. This repertoire shows hundreds of thousands of clones, about 72% found once; its top ten account for around 4%. The sample was PBMCs. Source of these receptors: a male donor in good health and CMV-seronegative.

This clone was seen many times. The chain carries TRBV29-1 and TRBJ2-3; 7 bases are a match to TRBD1. V shed 6 bases, J shed 8 bases, and the junction held 8 bases outside the gene matches. This CDR3 contains 12 residues. Germline CDR1 and CDR2: SQVTM and ANQGSEA. Written as DNA, the CDR3 is TGCAGCGTCGTTACAGGGGAGACTACGCAGTATTTT. It encodes CSVVTGETTQYF.

The chain combines TRBV7-2 with TRBJ1-5, with D possibly being TRBD1 (5 bases). Germline CDR1 is SGHTA and CDR2 is FQGNSA. This CDR3 is built from 13 residues. Trimming left V 5 bases short and J 7 bases short, with 12 bases between. This CDR3 reads CASSARVGQPQHF. The CDR3 nucleotides read TGTGCCAGCAGCGCCAGGGTCGGGCAGCCCCAGCATTTT.

The CDR3 here is CASSFPPYGYTF. In DNA, the CDR3 is TGTGCCAGCAGTTTTCCTCCCTATGGCTACACCTTC. J is TRBJ1-2 and V is TRBV28; D is unclear. The CDR3 loop spans 12 amino acids. Trimming shortened V by 3 bases and J by 4 bases, and 6 bases separated the two germline ends. CDR1 MDHEN and CDR2 SYDVKM come from the germline V gene.

The V call is TRBV5-4, the J call TRBJ1-3; TRBD1 matches at 8 bases. The CDR3 is 16 amino acids. Germline CDR1 SGHNT, CDR2 YYREEE (reference sequence). V was pared by 0 bases and J by 0 bases, with 2 bases of the junction left unmatched. CDR3 sequence (DNA): TGTGCCAGCAGCTTGGGCCAGGGGGCCTCTGGAAACACCATATATTTT. It yields the protein CASSLGQGASGNTIYF.

The CDR3 nucleotides read TGTGCCAGCAGTCGACGTTTTCTCCCGGGACAGGGTGTTTTCACCGGGGAGCTGTTTTTT. It encodes CASSRRFLPGQGVFTGELFF. The chain employs TRBV27 and TRBJ2-2, with 9 positions matching TRBD1. CDR3 length equals 20 residues. J gave up 4 bases and V 5 bases, and 20 bases lay outside the gene matches. Germline V lookup: CDR1 MNHEY, CDR2 SMNVEV (reference sequence).

This rearrangement joins TRBV19 to TRBJ2-1; TRBD1 matches 9 bases. The CDR3 is 15 amino acids. In germline, CDR1 is LNHDA, CDR2 SQIVND (reference sequence). V gave up 5 bases and J gave up 6 bases; unmatched junction bases: 8. The CDR3 nucleotides read TGTGCCAGTAGTTCCCGAACAGGGGGCTCCAATGAGCAGTTCTTC. It is translated as CASSSRTGGSNEQFF.

CDR3 sequence (DNA): TGTGCCAGTAGTATAGCCCAGGAGGCCTACGAGCAGTACTTC. This codes for CASSIAQEAYEQYF. The chain links TRBV19 to TRBJ2-5, with D maybe TRBD2 (5 bases). The J call may be incorrect, as the DNA end agrees better with TRBJ2-7. The CDR3 runs 14 residues. Germline V gives CDR1 LNHDA, CDR2 SQIVND (reference sequence).

V usage is TRBV19 and J usage is TRBJ1-2; 10 bases align to TRBD1. The germline gives CDR1 LNHDA, CDR2 SQIVND (reference sequence). This CDR3 has 13 residues. After removal of 11 bases from V and 7 bases from J, the junction contained 10 bases not matched to a gene. The CDR3 DNA follows: TGTGCCTCAAGACAGGGGGCGTCCCTTGGCTACACCTTC. Translated, it gives CASRQGASLGYTF. Filled out from reference TRBV19 and TRBJ1-2, the complete variable domain reads DGGITQSPKYLFRKEGQNVTLSCEQNLNHDAMYWYRQDPGQGLRLIYYSQIVNDFQKGDIAEGYSVSREKKESFPLTVTSAQKNPTAFYLCASRQGASLGYTFGSGTRLTVV.

The chain is built from TRBV6-1 and TRBJ2-7, with a weak D call TRBD2 (6 bases). Deletions cut 4 bases from V and 7 bases from J, with 11 bases between. This CDR3 region has 12 residues. Germline CDR1 and CDR2: MNHNS and SASEGT. CDR3 in amino acids: CASSGTAGEQYF. The CDR3 DNA is TGTGCCAGCAGTGGTACCGCGGGGGAGCAGTACTTC.